Shown below are 23 T cell receptor beta chains from a single sample sequenced in a study of T cells in Graves' hyperthyroidism and ophthalmopathy. Researchers took RNA transcripts and amplified the TCR beta CDR3 regions from them. TCR CDR3 underwent first-round RT-PCR with the HTBI primer set. TCRdb reprocessed the multiplex PCR reads with MiXCR, giving one entry per CDR3 protein. The sample has some 350,000 distinct CDR3 sequences; 15% to 18% are singletons. Sequencing was carried out using blood. Every receptor here comes from a young woman with Graves' hyperthyroidism that later progressed to Graves' ophthalmopathy.

This sequence joins TRBV20-1 and TRBJ2-5; 11 bases align to TRBD2. V dropped 6 bases and J dropped 6; count of bases not matched to a gene: 9. Germline CDR1 reads DFQATT; CDR2 reads SNEGSKA (reference sequence). This CDR3 has 14 amino acids. Here the CDR3 DNA reads TGCAGTGCCCCGGGACTAGCGGTAGGGAAGACCCAGTACTTC. It translates to CSAPGLAVGKTQYF.

The gene calls are TRBV4-2 and TRBJ2-3, with D possibly being TRBD1 or TRBD2 (5 bases each). V lost 0 bases and J lost 0, with 16 bases in between. CDR1 is LGHNA and CDR2 is YNFKEQ in the germline V gene. The CDR3 has 18 amino acids. CDR3 in amino acids: CASSQDGTVARSTDTQYF. The CDR3 DNA follows: TGTGCCAGCAGCCAAGATGGGACGGTAGCGAGAAGCACAGATACGCAGTATTTT.

This clonotype turned up a few times. This chain joins TRBV27 and TRBJ2-1; 14 bases are a match to TRBD2. CDR1 is MNHEY and CDR2 is SMNVEV in the germline V gene (reference sequence). V was clipped by 3 bases and J by 13 bases; unmatched bases: 2. The CDR3 spans 13 residues. For the CDR3, the DNA is TGTGCCAGCAGTTTGGGACTAGCGGGGGTACAGTTCTTC. Residues: CASSLGLAGVQFF.

The chain uses TRBV4-2 and TRBJ2-3; 8 bases align to TRBD2. Germline V gene lookup returns CDR1 LGHNA and CDR2 YNFKEQ. Trimming took 2 bases from V and 1 from J; bases not matched to a gene: 5. The CDR3 is 16 residues long. The CDR3 DNA is TGTGCCAGCAGCCAACAGGCGGGAGGAGGCACAGATACGCAGTATTTT. Encoded protein: CASSQQAGGGTDTQYF.

Turning to this clonotype: This may come from a read error, since a much larger clone is one base off. The CDR3 reads CVSSLDSGGAPYEQYF. CDR3 sequence (DNA): TGTGTCAGCAGTTTGGATTCCGGCGGAGCCCCTTACGAGCAGTACTTC. The V and J genes are TRBV12-3 or TRBV12-4 and TRBJ2-7; D is uncertain. The CDR3 runs 16 residues.

This clonotype appeared many times. The chain carries TRBV27 and TRBJ1-1; D perhaps matches TRBD1 (6 bases). The ends were cut back, 7 bases at V and 8 bases at J, with 17 bases in the middle. The CDR3 runs to 13 residues. Germline V gene lookup returns CDR1 MNHEY and CDR2 SMNVEV (reference sequence). The CDR3 bases are TGTGCCAGCAACCCCCAGACAGGTGTAGAAGCTTTCTTT. Translated, it gives CASNPQTGVEAFF.

V and J are TRBV11-2 and TRBJ2-3; 11 nucleotides align to TRBD2. Trimming took 9 bases from V and 14 from J; bases not matched to a gene: 10. Germline V CDR1 and CDR2: SGHAT, FQNNGV. The CDR3 contains 12 residues. CDR3 nucleotide sequence: TGTGCCAGTAGCGAATTAGCGGGGGGGCGGTATTTT. Its translation: CASSELAGGRYF.

This clonotype was seen more than once but under ten times. This chain uses TRBV20-1 with TRBJ2-1; D call uncertain. The germline V gene has CDR1 DFQATT and CDR2 SNEGSKA (reference sequence). Trimming took off 0 bases at V and 10 bases at J, with 16 bases between the two ends. This CDR3 has 14 amino acids. The CDR3 reads CSARDPVWGAEQFF. The CDR3 bases are TGCAGTGCTAGAGATCCGGTTTGGGGTGCGGAGCAGTTCTTC.

This clonotype was picked up a small number of times. The chain employs TRBV5-1 and TRBJ2-1; 8 bases align to TRBD2. Germline V lookup: CDR1 SGHRS, CDR2 YFSETQ. CDR3 length equals 21 residues. Trimming took 0 bases from V and 3 from J; bases not matched to a gene: 20. The CDR3 sequence is CASSLVLFGTRKEGNYNEQFF. The CDR3 DNA reads TGCGCCAGCAGCTTGGTCCTTTTCGGGACTAGAAAAGAAGGAAACTACAATGAGCAGTTCTTC.

The chain recombines TRBV7-9 with TRBJ2-7; 7 bases fit TRBD2. Germline CDR1 is SEHNR and CDR2 is FQNEAQ (reference sequence). After removal of 5 bases from V and 0 bases from J, the junction contained 10 bases not matched to a gene. CDR3 length equals 16 residues. The CDR3: CASSGFTSAFSYEQYF. In nucleotides, the CDR3 is TGTGCCAGCAGCGGATTTACTAGCGCCTTCTCCTACGAGCAGTACTTC.

The gene calls are TRBV20-1 and TRBJ1-3; D is undetermined. The V gene lost 3 bases and the J gene lost 3 bases, with 3 bases spanning the gap. Germline V gene sequence: CDR1 DFQATT, CDR2 SNEGSKA (reference sequence). The CDR3 covers 11 residues. CDR3 residues: CSARGGNTIYF. The CDR3 DNA reads as TGCAGTGCTAGGGGTGGAAACACCATATATTTT.

This chain joins TRBV4-2 and TRBJ1-1, with a tentative D call TRBD1 (5 bases). CDR1 and CDR2 (germline): LGHNA, YNFKEQ. The CDR3 runs 15 residues. V was pared by 4 bases and J by 1 base, with 13 bases between. This CDR3 reads CASSLGTAGNTEAFF. The CDR3 nucleotides read TGTGCCAGCAGCCTTGGGACGGCCGGGAACACTGAAGCTTTCTTT.

The chain carries TRBV6-1 and TRBJ2-1, with D perhaps matching TRBD1 (6 bases). The V end lost 2 bases, the J end lost 4 bases, and 18 bases lay between the germline ends. The germline CDR1 and CDR2 sequences are MNHNS and SASEGT. The CDR3 length is 17 residues. The chain's CDR3 is CASSERYGQKLYNEQFF. The CDR3 nucleotides are TGTGCCAGCAGTGAACGGTACGGACAGAAACTTTACAATGAGCAGTTCTTC.

The chain carries TRBV5-6 and TRBJ1-3; D remains ambiguous. The CDR3 has 14 amino acids. Trimming removed 3 bases from V and 5 bases from J, with 12 bases in between. Germline CDR1 is SGHDT and CDR2 is YYEEEE. CDR3 nucleotide sequence: TGTGCCAGCAGCTGGGGAGAGCTGAGAAACACCATATATTTT. Translation: CASSWGELRNTIYF.

This clonotype was found a few times. This chain links TRBV7-9 with TRBJ2-7; D may be TRBD1 (6 bases). Germline lookup yields CDR1 SEHNR and CDR2 FQNEAQ (reference sequence). V shed 1 base and J shed 2 bases, with 12 bases lying between them. There are 15 residues in the CDR3. CDR3 sequence: CASSLDTGTPYEQYF. The CDR3, as DNA: TGTGCCAGCAGCTTAGACACAGGGACCCCCTACGAGCAGTACTTC.

This clonotype has a count of ten or more. The rearrangement joins TRBV28 to TRBJ2-5; 11 bases map to TRBD2. Germline V gene data show CDR1 as MDHEN and CDR2 as SYDVKM. Germline trimming cut 7 bases from V and 5 bases from J; bases unmatched to any gene: 9. The CDR3 runs to 15 residues. The CDR3 region has the DNA TGTGCCAGCACCCTGGGGACTAGCGGAGGGGAGACCCAGTACTTC. Amino acid sequence: CASTLGTSGGETQYF.

Notes on this clonotype: A much larger clone lies a single base off, so this may be a read error. The chain is built from TRBV6-2 or TRBV6-3 and TRBJ1-5; weak D call: TRBD1 (5 bases). The CDR3 has 13 residues. The V gene's germline CDR1 is MNHEY and CDR2 SVGEGT. Between the trimmed V and J ends, which lost 7 bases and 1 base, there was a span of 8 bases. The CDR3 loop is CASNWGSNQPQHF. The DNA for the CDR3 is TGTGCCAGCAACTGGGGGAGCAATCAGCCCCAGCATTTT.

This clonotype was observed a few times. V and J are TRBV6-1 and TRBJ2-3; D uncertain. The germline V and J ends were trimmed by 3 bases and 0 bases, with 10 bases remaining between them. The CDR3 has 15 amino acids. CDR1 and CDR2 (germline): MNHNS, SASEGT. CDR3 bases: TGTGCCAGCAGTGAGGGCAAGCAGAGCACAGATACGCAGTATTTT. Its translation: CASSEGKQSTDTQYF.

The rearrangement joins TRBV4-3 to TRBJ2-1, with D possibly TRBD2 on 6 matching bases. Germline loops: CDR1 LGHNA, CDR2 YSLEER. The CDR3 is 16 residues long. V was pared by 0 bases and J by 3 bases, with 12 bases between. CDR3 protein: CASSQEEGNNYNEQFF. In DNA, the CDR3 is TGCGCCAGCAGCCAAGAGGAGGGAAATAACTACAATGAGCAGTTCTTC.

The chain combines TRBV2 with TRBJ2-3, with TRBD2 matching 8 bases. CDR1 SNHLY and CDR2 FYNNEI come from the germline V gene. V shed 6 bases and J 0 bases; nucleotides not matched to a gene: 5. The CDR3 has 15 amino acids. The CDR3 coding sequence is TGTGCCAGCAGACCTACTAGCGGCAGCACAGATACGCAGTATTTT. This codes for CASRPTSGSTDTQYF.

This clonotype was found many times. This chain links TRBV2 with TRBJ2-7; perhaps TRBD2 as D (7 bases). V lost 5 bases, J lost 0 bases, and 20 bases lay in between. The germline CDR1 and CDR2 sequences are SNHLY and FYNNEI. This CDR3 comprises 17 residues. CDR3 coding DNA: TGTGCCAGCAGTCCGGGGGCAGGGGACTACTTCTCCTACGAGCAGTACTTC. Protein sequence: CASSPGAGDYFSYEQYF.

This clonotype was seen many times. V usage is TRBV27 and J usage is TRBJ2-5, with a possible D match to TRBD2 (6 bases). V was trimmed by 3 bases and J by 5 bases, leaving 16 bases between them. The germline CDR1 and CDR2 sequences are MNHEY and SMNVEV (reference sequence). CDR3 length: 15 residues. CDR3 DNA: TGTGCCAGCAGTTTCACGGGAATCGCGGGGGAGACCCAGTACTTC. It encodes CASSFTGIAGETQYF.

A remark on this clonotype: A much larger clone lies one base from this, so it may be a read error. This sequence joins TRBV6-2 or TRBV6-3 and TRBJ2-5; 7 nucleotides match TRBD2. The ends lost 10 bases at V and 0 bases at J; junction bases unmatched: 14. Germline V gene lookup returns CDR1 MNHEY and CDR2 SVGEGT. The CDR3 sequence is 16 residues long. DNA of the CDR3: TGTGCCATCTCCCCCGGGACTACCGCCAACCAAGAGACCCAGTACTTC. Amino acids: CAISPGTTANQETQYF.